The 10 T cell receptor beta chains in this list originate from one sample, sequenced in a study of blood T cell repertoires in COVID-19. TCRdb keeps only in-frame clones here, not all; method: immunoSEQ multiplex PCR. In the table there are 130,000 to 150,000 clones, roughly 84% of which are singletons. Material for sequencing was PBMCs or T cells enriched from blood (not recorded which). The receptors here all came from a man in his forties with acute COVID-19.

The table lists this clone with a count of one. The chain recombines TRBV30 with TRBJ2-7; 8 bases are a match to TRBD1. The CDR3 totals 16 residues. Germline V lookup: CDR1 GTSNPN, CDR2 SVGIG (reference sequence). The V segment lost 1 base and the J segment 4 bases; nucleotides outside the gene matches: 12. Here the CDR3 reads CAWSGSGDRGIYEQYF. The CDR3 DNA is TGTGCCTGGAGTGGATCGGGAGACAGGGGAATTTACGAGCAGTACTTC.

The genes are TRBV9 and TRBJ1-6; no reliable D call. CDR3 length: 14 residues. V dropped 2 bases and J dropped 2 bases, with 5 bases sitting between them. From germline, CDR1 is SGDLS and CDR2 YYNGEE. CDR3 sequence reads: CASSVRAYNSPLHF. CDR3 bases: TGTGCCAGCAGCGTCCGGGCCTATAATTCACCCCTCCACTTT.

The CDR3 spells CASSQDIGASRIREQYF. As DNA, the CDR3 is TGTGCCAGCAGCCAAGATATTGGGGCATCACGCATAAGGGAGCAGTACTTC. This chain joins TRBV3-1 (or the pseudogene TRBV3-2) and TRBJ2-7, with D maybe TRBD1 (5 bases). Germline V gives CDR1 LGHDT, CDR2 YNNKEL (reference sequence). V lost 0 bases and J lost 7, with 22 bases in between. The length of the CDR3 is 17 residues.

The genes are TRBV28 and TRBJ1-4; the match to TRBD1 covers 10 bases. The J segment lost 0 bases and the V segment lost 6 bases, leaving 10 bases of the junction unmatched. The germline gives CDR1 MDHEN, CDR2 SYDVKM. This CDR3 spans 18 amino acids. In DNA form, the CDR3 reads TGTGCCAGCAGGGGGTCATGGGACAGGGGCGCAACTAATGAAAAACTGTTTTTT. This gives the protein CASRGSWDRGATNEKLFF.

Concerning this clone: This specimen includes other DNA sequences encoding the same CDR3. The chain has TRBV9 and TRBJ1-1; weak D call: TRBD1 (5 bases). CDR1 SGDLS and CDR2 YYNGEE come from the germline V gene. The CDR3 consists of 15 residues. Trimming pared 4 bases from V and 0 bases from J, leaving 13 bases between. The CDR3 DNA reads TGTGCCAGCAGCCCTTCGGGGGTCATGAACACTGAAGCTTTCTTT. Protein product: CASSPSGVMNTEAFF.

The chain recombines TRBV7-2 with TRBJ2-2; 9 bases agree with TRBD1. CDR1 is SGHTA, CDR2 FQGNSA, per germline. The CDR3 length is 16 residues. With V trimmed by 4 bases and J by 7 bases, 10 bases remained unmatched. The CDR3 DNA reads TGTGCCAGCAGCTACACAGGGGGCGAAGGTGGCGGGGAGCTGTTTTTT. This gives the protein CASSYTGGEGGGELFF.

This clone has just one count. The rearrangement links TRBV4-3 to TRBJ2-2; 7 bases map to TRBD2. This CDR3 spans 16 amino acids. V shed 3 bases, J shed 5 bases, and the junction held 9 bases outside the gene matches. In germline, CDR1 is LGHNA, CDR2 YSLEER. The CDR3 sequence is CASSHASGLFTGELFF. Here the CDR3 DNA reads TGCGCCAGCAGCCATGCCTCGGGACTATTTACCGGGGAGCTGTTTTTT.

The V and J genes are TRBV7-9 and TRBJ1-1; a weak D match, TRBD1 (6 bases). The CDR3 length is 14 residues. The V gene's germline CDR1 is SEHNR and CDR2 FQNEAQ (reference sequence). V dropped 6 bases and J dropped 4 bases, with 15 bases sitting between them. This CDR3 is CASRSPQGFTEAFF. CDR3 coding DNA: TGTGCCAGCAGGTCACCCCAGGGGTTCACTGAAGCTTTCTTT.

This chain links TRBV7-2 with TRBJ1-1, with TRBD1 matching 10 bases. Unmatched junction bases numbered 9, after V lost 5 bases and J lost 6 bases. The CDR3 contains 15 residues. The V gene's germline CDR1 is SGHTA and CDR2 FQGNSA. CDR3 nucleotides: TGTGCCAGCAGCCCCGTGACAGGGGGCTTCGCTGAAGCTTTCTTT. This translates into CASSPVTGGFAEAFF.

Only a few counts were recorded for this clone. J is TRBJ2-3 and V is TRBV6-2 or TRBV6-3; no clear D. Trimming left V 4 bases short and J 3 bases short, with 11 bases between. Looked up from germline, CDR1 is MNHEY and CDR2 is SVGEGT. The CDR3 covers 14 residues. The CDR3 nucleotides are TGTGCCAGCAGTTCCTCAGCACTAACAGATACGCAGTATTTT. It is translated as CASSSSALTDTQYF.